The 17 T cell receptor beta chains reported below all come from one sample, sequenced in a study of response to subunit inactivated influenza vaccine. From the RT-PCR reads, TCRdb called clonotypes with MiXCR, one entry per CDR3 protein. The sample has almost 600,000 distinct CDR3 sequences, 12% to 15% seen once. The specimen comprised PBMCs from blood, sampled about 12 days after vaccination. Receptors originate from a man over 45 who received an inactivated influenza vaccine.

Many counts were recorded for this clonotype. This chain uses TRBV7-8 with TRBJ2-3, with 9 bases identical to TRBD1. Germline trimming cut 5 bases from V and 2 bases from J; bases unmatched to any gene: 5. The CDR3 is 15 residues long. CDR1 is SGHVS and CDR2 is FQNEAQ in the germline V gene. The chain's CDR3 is CASSTRQGDTDTQYF. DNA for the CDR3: TGTGCCAGCAGCACTAGACAGGGGGACACAGATACGCAGTATTTT.

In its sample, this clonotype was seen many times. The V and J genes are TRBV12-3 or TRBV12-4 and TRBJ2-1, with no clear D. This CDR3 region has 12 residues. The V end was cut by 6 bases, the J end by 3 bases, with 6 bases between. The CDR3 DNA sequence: TGTGCCAGCAGCCGGGTCTACAATGAGCAGTTCTTC. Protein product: CASSRVYNEQFF.

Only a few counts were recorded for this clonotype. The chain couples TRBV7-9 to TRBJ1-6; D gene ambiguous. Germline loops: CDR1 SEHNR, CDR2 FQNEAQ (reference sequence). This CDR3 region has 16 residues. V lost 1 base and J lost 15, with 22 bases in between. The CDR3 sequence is CASSLVRPRSIWHLHF. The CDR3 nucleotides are TGTGCCAGCAGCTTAGTAAGACCGCGATCTATCTGGCACCTCCACTTT.

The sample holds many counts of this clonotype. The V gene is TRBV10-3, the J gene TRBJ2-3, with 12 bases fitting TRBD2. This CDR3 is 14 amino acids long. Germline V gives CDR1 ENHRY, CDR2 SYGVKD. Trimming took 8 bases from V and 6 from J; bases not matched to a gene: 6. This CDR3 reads CAISLAGGRDTQYF. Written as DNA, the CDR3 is TGTGCCATCTCGCTAGCGGGAGGGCGTGATACGCAGTATTTT.

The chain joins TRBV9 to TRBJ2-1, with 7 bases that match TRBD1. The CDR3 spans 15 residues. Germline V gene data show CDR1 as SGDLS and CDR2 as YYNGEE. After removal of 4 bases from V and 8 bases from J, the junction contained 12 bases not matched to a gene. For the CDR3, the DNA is TGTGCCAGCAGCACTACAGGGGCGCCTTTGGATGAGCAGTTCTTC. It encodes CASSTTGAPLDEQFF.

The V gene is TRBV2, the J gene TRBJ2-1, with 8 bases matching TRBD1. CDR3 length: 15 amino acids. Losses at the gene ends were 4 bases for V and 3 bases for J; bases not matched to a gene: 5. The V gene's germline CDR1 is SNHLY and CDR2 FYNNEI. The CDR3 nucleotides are TGTGCCAGCAGTGTCCGAGACAGGGGCTACAATGAGCAGTTCTTC. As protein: CASSVRDRGYNEQFF.

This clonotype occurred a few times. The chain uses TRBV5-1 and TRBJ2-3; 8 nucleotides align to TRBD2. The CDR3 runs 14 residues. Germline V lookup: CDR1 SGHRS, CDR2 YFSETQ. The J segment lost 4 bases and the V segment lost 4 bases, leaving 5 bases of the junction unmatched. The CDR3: CASSRAGVADTQYF. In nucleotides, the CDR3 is TGCGCCAGCAGCCGAGCGGGAGTCGCAGATACGCAGTATTTT.

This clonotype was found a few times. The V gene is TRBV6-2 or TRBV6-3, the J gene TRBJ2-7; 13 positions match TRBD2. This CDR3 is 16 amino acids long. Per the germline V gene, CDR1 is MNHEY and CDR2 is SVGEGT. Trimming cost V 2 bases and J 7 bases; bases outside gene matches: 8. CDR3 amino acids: CASSYAGTSGTGEQYF. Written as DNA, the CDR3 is TGTGCCAGCAGTTACGCGGGGACTAGCGGGACGGGGGAGCAGTACTTC.

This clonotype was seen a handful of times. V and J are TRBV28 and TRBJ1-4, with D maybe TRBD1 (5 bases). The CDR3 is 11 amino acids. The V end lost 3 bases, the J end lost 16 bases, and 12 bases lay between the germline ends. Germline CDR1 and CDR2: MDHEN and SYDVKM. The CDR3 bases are TGTGCCAGCAGTTTTAGGGGTGAACCGTTTTTT. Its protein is CASSFRGEPFF. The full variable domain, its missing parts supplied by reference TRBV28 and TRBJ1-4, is DVKVTQSSRYLVKRTGEKVFLECVQDMDHENMFWYRQDPGLGLRLIYFSYDVKMKEKGDIPEGYSVSREKKERFSLILESASTNQTSMYLCASSFRGEPFFGSGTQLSVL.

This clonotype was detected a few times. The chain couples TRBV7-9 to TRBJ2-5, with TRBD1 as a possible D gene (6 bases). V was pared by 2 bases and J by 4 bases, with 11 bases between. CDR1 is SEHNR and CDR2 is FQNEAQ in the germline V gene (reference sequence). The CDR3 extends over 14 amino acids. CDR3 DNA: TGTGCCAGCAGCTTAATGTTGGGGGCAGAGACCCAGTACTTC. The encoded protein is CASSLMLGAETQYF.

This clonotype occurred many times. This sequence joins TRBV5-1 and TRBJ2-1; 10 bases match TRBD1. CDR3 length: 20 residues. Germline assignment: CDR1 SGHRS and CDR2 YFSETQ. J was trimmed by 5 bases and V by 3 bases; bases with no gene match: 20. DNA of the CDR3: TGCGCCAGCAGCTACCCGCGGTCCGACAGGGGGCCGGCGCTTCACAATGAGCAGTTCTTC. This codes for CASSYPRSDRGPALHNEQFF.

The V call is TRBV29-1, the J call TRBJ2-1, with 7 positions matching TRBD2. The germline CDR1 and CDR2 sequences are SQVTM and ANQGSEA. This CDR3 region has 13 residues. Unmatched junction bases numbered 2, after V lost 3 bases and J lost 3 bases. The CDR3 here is CSVDLADYNEQFF. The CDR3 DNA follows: TGCAGCGTTGACCTAGCGGACTACAATGAGCAGTTCTTC.

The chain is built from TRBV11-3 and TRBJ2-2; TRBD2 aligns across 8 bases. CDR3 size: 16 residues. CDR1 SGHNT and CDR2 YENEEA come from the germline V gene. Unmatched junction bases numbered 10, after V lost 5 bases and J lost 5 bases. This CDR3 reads CASSESAGGRTGELFF. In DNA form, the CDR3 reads TGTGCCAGCAGCGAATCGGCGGGGGGCAGAACCGGGGAGCTGTTTTTT.

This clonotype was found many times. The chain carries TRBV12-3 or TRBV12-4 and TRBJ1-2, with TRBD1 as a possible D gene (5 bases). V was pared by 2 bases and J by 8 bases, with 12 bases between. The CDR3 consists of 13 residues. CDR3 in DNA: TGTGCCAGCAGTTTAATCCCCAGGGAGGGCTACACCTTC. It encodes CASSLIPREGYTF.

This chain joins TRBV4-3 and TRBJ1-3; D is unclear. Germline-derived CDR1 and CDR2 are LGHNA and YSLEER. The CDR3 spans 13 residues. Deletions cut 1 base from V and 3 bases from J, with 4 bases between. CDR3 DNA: TGCGCCAGCAGCCAAGTAGATGGAAACACCATATATTTT. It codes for CASSQVDGNTIYF.

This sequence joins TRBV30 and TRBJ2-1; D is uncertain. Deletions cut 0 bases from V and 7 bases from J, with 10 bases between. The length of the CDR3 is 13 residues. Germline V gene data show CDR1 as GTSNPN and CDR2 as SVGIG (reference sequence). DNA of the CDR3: TGTGCCTGGAGTGTATTAACAGAGAATGAGCAGTTCTTC. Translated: CAWSVLTENEQFF.

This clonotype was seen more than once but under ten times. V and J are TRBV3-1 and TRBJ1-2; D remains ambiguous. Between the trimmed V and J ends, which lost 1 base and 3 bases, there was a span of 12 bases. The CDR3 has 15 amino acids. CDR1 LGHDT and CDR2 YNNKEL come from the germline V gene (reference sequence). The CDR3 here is CASSQVGVGYYGYTF. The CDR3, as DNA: TGTGCCAGCAGCCAAGTTGGGGTCGGATACTATGGCTACACCTTC.